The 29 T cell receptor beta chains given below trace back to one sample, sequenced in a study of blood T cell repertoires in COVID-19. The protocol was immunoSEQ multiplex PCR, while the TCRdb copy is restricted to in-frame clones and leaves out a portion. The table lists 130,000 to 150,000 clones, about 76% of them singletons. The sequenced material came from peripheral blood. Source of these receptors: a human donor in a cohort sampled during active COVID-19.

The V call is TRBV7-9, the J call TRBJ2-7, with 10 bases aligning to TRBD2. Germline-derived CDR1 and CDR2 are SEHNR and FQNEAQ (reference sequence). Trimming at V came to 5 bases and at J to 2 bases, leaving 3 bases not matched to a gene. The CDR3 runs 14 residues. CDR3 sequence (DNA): TGTGCCAGCAGCGAAAGCGGGAGGGCCTACGAGCAGTACTTC. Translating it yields CASSESGRAYEQYF. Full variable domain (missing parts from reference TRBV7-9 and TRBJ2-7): DTGVSQNPRHKITKRGQNVTFRCDPISEHNRLYWYRQTLGQGPEFLTYFQNEAQLEKSRLLSDRFSAERPKGSFSTLEIQRTEQGDSAMYLCASSESGRAYEQYFGPGTRLTVT.

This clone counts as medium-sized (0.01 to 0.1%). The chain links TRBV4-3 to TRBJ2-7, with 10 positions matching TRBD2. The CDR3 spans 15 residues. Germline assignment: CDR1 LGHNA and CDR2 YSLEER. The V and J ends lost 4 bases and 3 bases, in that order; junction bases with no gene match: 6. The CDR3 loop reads CASSPAASGSYEQYF. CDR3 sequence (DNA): TGCGCCAGCAGCCCCGCGGCTAGCGGGAGCTACGAGCAGTACTTC.

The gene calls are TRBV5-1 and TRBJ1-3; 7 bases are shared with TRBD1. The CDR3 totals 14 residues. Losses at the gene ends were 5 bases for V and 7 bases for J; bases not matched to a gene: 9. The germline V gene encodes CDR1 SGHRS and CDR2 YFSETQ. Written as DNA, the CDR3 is TGCGCCAGCAGTCCGCAAGGGGGCCTGAACACCATATATTTT. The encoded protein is CASSPQGGLNTIYF.

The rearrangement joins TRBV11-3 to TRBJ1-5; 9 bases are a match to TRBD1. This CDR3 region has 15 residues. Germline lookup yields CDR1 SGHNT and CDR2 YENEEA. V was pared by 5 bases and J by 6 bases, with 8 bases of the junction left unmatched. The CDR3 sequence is CASSHGQGMGQPQHF. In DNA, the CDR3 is TGTGCCAGCAGCCACGGACAGGGGATGGGTCAGCCCCAGCATTTT.

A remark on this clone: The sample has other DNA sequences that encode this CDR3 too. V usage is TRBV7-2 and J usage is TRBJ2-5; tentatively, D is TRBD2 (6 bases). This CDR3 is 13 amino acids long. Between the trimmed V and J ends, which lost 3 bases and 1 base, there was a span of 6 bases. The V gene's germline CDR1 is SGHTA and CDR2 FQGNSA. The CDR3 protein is CASSFSGQETQYF. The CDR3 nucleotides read TGTGCCAGCAGCTTTAGCGGCCAAGAGACCCAGTACTTC.

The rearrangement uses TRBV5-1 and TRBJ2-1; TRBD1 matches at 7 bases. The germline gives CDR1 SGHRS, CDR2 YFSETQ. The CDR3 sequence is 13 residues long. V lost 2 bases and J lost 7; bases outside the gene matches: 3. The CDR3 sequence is CASSFEQGNEQFF. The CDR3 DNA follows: TGCGCCAGCAGCTTTGAACAGGGGAATGAGCAGTTCTTC.

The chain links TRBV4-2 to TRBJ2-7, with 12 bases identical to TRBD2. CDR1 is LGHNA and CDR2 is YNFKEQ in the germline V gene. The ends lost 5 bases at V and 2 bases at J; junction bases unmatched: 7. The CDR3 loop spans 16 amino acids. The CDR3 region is CASSVPSSGRAYEQYF. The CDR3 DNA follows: TGTGCCAGCAGCGTACCGTCTAGCGGGAGGGCCTACGAGCAGTACTTC.

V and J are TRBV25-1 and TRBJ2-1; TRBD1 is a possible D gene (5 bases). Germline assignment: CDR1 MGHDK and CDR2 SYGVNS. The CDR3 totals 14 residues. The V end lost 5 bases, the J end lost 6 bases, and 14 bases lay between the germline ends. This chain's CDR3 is CASSREGARNEQFF. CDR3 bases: TGTGCCAGCAGTAGAGAAGGGGCACGCAATGAGCAGTTCTTC.

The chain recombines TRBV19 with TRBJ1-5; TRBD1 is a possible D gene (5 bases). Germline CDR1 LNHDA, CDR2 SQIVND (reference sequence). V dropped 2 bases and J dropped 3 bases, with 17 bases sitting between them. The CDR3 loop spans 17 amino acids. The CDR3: CASSIWSGQGPNQPQHF. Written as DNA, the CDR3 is TGTGCCAGTAGTATATGGTCTGGGCAGGGTCCCAATCAGCCCCAGCATTTT.

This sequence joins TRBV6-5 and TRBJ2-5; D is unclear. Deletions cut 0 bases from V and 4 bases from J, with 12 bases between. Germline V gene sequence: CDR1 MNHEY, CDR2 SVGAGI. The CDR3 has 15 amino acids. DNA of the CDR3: TGTGCCAGCAGTTACTCGATTAGCCGCCTAGAGACCCAGTACTTC. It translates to CASSYSISRLETQYF.

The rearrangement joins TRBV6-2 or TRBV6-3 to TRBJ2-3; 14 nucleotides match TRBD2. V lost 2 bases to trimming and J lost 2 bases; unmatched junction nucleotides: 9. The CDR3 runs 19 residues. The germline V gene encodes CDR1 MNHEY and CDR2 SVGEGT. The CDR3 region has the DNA TGTGCCAGCAGTTACCCCAGTAGGACTAGCGGGAGGTCCACAGATACGCAGTATTTT. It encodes CASSYPSRTSGRSTDTQYF.

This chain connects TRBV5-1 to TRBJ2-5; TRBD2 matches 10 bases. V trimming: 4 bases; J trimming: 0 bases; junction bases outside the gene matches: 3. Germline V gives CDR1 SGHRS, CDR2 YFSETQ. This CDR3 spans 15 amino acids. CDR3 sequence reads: CASSVSGRYQETQYF. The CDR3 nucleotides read TGCGCCAGCAGCGTTAGCGGGAGGTACCAAGAGACCCAGTACTTC.

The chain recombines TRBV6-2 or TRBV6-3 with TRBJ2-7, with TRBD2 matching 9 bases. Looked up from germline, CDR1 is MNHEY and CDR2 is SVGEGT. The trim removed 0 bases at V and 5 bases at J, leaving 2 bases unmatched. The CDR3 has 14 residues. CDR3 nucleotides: TGTGCCAGCAGTTACTCTAGCGGGAGCCACGAGCAGTACTTC. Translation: CASSYSSGSHEQYF.

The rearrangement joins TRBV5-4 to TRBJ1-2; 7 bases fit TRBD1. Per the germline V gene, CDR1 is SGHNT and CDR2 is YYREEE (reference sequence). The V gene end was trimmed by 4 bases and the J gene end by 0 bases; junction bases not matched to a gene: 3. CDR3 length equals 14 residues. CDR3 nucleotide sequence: TGTGCCAGCAGCACGGGACAGTCTAACTATGGCTACACCTTC. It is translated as CASSTGQSNYGYTF.

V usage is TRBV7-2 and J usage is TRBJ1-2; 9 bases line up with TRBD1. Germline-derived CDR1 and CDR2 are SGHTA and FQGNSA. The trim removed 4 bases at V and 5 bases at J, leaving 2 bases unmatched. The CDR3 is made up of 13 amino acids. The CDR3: CASSSDRGYGYTF. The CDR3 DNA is TGTGCCAGCAGCTCCGACAGGGGGTATGGCTACACCTTC.

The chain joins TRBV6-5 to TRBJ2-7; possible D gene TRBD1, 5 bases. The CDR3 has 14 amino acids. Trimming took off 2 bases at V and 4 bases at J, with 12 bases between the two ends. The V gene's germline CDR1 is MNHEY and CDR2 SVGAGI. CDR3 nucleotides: TGTGCCAGCAGTTACGAGATTAGGGGATACGAGCAGTACTTC. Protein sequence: CASSYEIRGYEQYF.

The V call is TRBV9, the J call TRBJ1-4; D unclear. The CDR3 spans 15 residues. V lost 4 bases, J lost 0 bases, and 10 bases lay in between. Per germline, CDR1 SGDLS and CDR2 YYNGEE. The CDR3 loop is CASSPRGATNEKLFF. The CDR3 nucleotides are TGTGCCAGCAGCCCGCGGGGAGCAACTAATGAAAAACTGTTTTTT.

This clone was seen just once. This chain's CDR3 is CASSPGQEIEKLFF. The CDR3 DNA follows: TGTGCCAGCAGTCCGGGACAGGAGATTGAAAAACTGTTTTTT. The chain is built from TRBV6-6 and TRBJ1-4; TRBD1 matches 8 bases. The CDR3 extends over 14 amino acids. J was trimmed by 7 bases and V by 5 bases; bases with no gene match: 6. Looked up from germline, CDR1 is MNHNY and CDR2 is SVGAGI (reference sequence).

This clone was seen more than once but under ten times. CDR3 sequence: CASSPGQLQETQYF. The CDR3 DNA follows: TGTGCCAGCTCACCGGGACAGCTTCAAGAGACCCAGTACTTC. The J gene is TRBJ2-5, the V gene TRBV18, with 7 bases identical to TRBD1. The length of the CDR3 is 14 residues. CDR1 and CDR2 (germline): KGHSH, LQKENI. J was trimmed by 2 bases and V by 3 bases; bases with no gene match: 3.

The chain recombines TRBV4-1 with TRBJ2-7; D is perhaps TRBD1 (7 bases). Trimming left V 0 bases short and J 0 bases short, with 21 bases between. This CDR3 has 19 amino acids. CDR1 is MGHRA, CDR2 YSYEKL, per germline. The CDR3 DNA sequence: TGCGCCAGCAGCCAAGAATTGGGCGGGACAGCCACATTCTCCTACGAGCAGTACTTC. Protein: CASSQELGGTATFSYEQYF.

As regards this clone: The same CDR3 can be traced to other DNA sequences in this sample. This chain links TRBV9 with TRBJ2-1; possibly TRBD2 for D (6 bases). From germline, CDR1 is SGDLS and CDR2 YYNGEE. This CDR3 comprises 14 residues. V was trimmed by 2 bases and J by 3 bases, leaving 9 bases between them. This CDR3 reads CASSVGSGYNEQFF. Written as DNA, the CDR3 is TGTGCCAGCAGCGTCGGTAGCGGCTACAATGAGCAGTTCTTC.

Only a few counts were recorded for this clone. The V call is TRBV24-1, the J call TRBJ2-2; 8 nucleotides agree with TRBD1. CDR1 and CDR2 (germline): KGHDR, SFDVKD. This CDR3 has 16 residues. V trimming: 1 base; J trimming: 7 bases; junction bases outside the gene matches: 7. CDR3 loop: CATSDLRTGSSGELFF. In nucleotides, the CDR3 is TGTGCCACCAGTGATTTAAGGACAGGGTCGAGCGGGGAGCTGTTTTTT.

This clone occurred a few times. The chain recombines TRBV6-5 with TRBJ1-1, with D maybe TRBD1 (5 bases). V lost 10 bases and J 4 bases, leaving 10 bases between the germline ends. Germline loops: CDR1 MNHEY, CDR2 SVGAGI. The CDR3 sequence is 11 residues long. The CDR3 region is CATRGGTEAFF. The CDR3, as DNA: TGTGCCACCCGGGGGGGCACTGAAGCTTTCTTT.

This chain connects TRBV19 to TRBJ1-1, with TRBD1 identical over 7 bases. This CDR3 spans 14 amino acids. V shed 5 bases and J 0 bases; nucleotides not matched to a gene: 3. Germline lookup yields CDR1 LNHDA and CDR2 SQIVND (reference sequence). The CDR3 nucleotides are TGTGCCAGTAGTCCGACAGGGTTGAACACTGAAGCTTTCTTT. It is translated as CASSPTGLNTEAFF.

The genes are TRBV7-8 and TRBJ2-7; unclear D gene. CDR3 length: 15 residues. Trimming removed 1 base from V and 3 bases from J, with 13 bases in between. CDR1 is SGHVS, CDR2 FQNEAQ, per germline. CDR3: CASSLVGLRSYEQYF. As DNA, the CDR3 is TGTGCCAGCAGCTTAGTCGGCTTGCGGAGCTACGAGCAGTACTTC. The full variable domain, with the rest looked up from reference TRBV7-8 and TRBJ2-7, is GAGVSQSPRYKVAKRGQDVALRCDPISGHVSLFWYQQALGQGPEFLTYFQNEAQLDKSGLPSDRFFAERPEGSVSTLKIQRTQQEDSAVYLCASSLVGLRSYEQYFGPGTRLTVT.

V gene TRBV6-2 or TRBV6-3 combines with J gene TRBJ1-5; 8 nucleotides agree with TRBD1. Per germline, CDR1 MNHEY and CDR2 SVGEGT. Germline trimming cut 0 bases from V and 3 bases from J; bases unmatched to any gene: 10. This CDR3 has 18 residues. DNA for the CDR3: TGTGCCAGCAGTTACTCGACCCACGACAGGGGACTCAATCAGCCCCAGCATTTT. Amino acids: CASSYSTHDRGLNQPQHF.

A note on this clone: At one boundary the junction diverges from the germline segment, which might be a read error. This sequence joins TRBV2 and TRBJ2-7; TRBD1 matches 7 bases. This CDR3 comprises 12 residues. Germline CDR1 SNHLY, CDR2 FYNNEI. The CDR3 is CASSEETGLWVF. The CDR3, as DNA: TGTGCCAGCAGCGAGGAGACAGGGCTTTGGGTTTTT.

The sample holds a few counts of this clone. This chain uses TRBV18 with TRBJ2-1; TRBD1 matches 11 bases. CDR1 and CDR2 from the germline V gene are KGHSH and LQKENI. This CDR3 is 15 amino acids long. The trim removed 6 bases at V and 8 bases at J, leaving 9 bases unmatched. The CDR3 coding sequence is TGTGCCAGCTCGTTGGACAGGGGGCGCGTAGATGAGCAGTTCTTC. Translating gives CASSLDRGRVDEQFF.

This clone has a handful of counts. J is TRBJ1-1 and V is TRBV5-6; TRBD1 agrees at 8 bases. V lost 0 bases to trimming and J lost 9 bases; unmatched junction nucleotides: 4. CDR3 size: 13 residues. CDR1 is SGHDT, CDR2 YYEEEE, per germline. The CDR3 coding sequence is TGTGCCAGCAGCTTGGTGGGACAGGAGAAAGCTTTCTTT. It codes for CASSLVGQEKAFF.